This T cell receptor (beta chain) was identified in a study of blood T cell repertoires in COVID-19. Whole-study context: Sources were T cells, B-cell-depleted T cells, or PBMCs; the material itself was cDNA or gDNA.

V was trimmed by 4 bases and J by 4 bases, leaving 13 bases between them. CDR1 and CDR2 (germline): SNHLY, FYNNEI. The CDR3 runs to 14 residues. In the authors' methods: Amplified reference gene primers provided the basis for estimating nucleated cell counts. The method was immunoSEQ multiplex PCR; TCRdb's version includes in-frame clones alone and lacks a portion of them. V and J calls and clone size come straight from that table; D and trimming were deduced from the DNA. The sample consists of around 200,000 clones, around nine tenths of them appearing once. Sequenced input: peripheral blood. The chain is built from TRBV2 and TRBJ1-2; D not certain. This clonotype was obtained from a man aged 40-49 years with active or convalescent COVID-19. Written as DNA, the CDR3 is TGTGCCAGCAGTGCCTACCGAACCGCCTATGGCTACACCTTC. This codes for CASSAYRTAYGYTF. The full variable domain, in which reference TRBV2 and TRBJ1-2 provide the parts outside the CDR3, is EPEVTQTPSHQVTQMGQEVILRCVPISNHLYFYWYRQILGQKVEFLVSFYNNEISEKSEIFDDQFSVERPDGSNFTLKIRSTKLEDSAMYFCASSAYRTAYGYTFGSGTRLTVV.